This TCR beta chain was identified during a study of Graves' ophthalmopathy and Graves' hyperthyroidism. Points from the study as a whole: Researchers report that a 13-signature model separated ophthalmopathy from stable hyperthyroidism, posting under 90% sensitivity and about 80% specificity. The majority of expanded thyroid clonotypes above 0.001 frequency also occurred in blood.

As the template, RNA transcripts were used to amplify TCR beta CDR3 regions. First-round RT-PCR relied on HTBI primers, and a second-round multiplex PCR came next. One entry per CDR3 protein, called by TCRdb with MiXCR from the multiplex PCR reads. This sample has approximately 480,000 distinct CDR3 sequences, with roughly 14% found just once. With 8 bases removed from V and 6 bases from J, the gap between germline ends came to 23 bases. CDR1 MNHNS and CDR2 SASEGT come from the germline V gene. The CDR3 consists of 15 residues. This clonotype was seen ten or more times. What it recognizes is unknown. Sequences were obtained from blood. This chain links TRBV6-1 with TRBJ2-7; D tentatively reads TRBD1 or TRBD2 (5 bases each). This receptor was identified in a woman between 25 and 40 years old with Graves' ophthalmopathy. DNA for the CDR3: TGTGCCAGCTCGCTAACCGGGACGGCCCTTGGCGAGCAGTACTTC. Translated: CASSLTGTALGEQYF.